This is a list of T cell receptor beta chains from one sample in a study of cytomegalovirus exposure and HLA in healthy donors. TCRdb's copy holds only in-frame clones and misses some; the assay was immunoSEQ multiplex PCR. This table has 150,000 to 180,000 clones, around 68% appearing once. Material for sequencing was PBMCs. The receptors stem from a young man in good health and CMV-seronegative. The CDR3 runs from the conserved cysteine through the conserved F or W. D genes are given only for firm matches. The size entry is marked missing in some rows and otherwise reads once, few, many or a size class.

J: TRBJ1-2
size: few
D: TRBD1
V: TRBV19
CDR3: CASSTLDRSRDGYTF
DNA: TGTGCCAGTAGTACCCTGGACAGGAGCCGAGATGGCTACACCTTC

J: TRBJ2-5
size: NA
D: NA
V: TRBV30
CDR3: CAWSALLDSLQETQYF
DNA: TGTGCCTGGAGTGCACTTCTTGACAGCCTCCAAGAGACCCAGTACTTC

J: TRBJ2-1
size: few
D: TRBD1
V: TRBV15
CDR3: CATSRDRGAYNEQFF
DNA: TGTGCCACCAGCAGGGACAGGGGAGCCTACAATGAGCAGTTCTTC

J: TRBJ1-5
size: few
D: NA
V: TRBV19
CDR3: CASSIDFTDNQPQHF
DNA: TGTGCCAGTAGTATAGATTTCACAGACAATCAGCCCCAGCATTTT

J: TRBJ2-5
size: NA
D: NA
V: TRBV7-9
CDR3: CASSLGETQTQYF
DNA: TGTGCCAGCAGCTTAGGGGAGACACAGACCCAGTACTTC

J: TRBJ2-2
size: NA
D: NA
V: TRBV5-8
CDR3: CASSRRDSANTGELFF
DNA: TGTGCCAGCAGCCGGCGGGACAGCGCGAACACCGGGGAGCTGTTTTTT

J: TRBJ2-7
size: few
D: NA
V: TRBV6-5
CDR3: CASSSPGDSYEQYF
DNA: TGTGCCAGCAGTTCCCCGGGGGACTCCTACGAGCAGTACTTC

J: TRBJ1-4
size: NA
D: NA
V: TRBV7-9
CDR3: CASSFRQDEKLFF
DNA: TGTGCCAGCAGCTTCCGACAGGATGAAAAACTGTTTTTT

J: TRBJ2-3
size: NA
D: NA
V: TRBV5-1
CDR3: CASSLNREGTDTQYF
DNA: TGCGCCAGCAGCTTAAACAGGGAGGGGACAGATACGCAGTATTTT

J: TRBJ2-7
size: NA
D: TRBD1
V: TRBV28
CDR3: CASSLYRQGRIYEQYF
DNA: TGTGCCAGCAGTTTATACCGACAGGGACGAATCTACGAGCAGTACTTC

J: TRBJ2-5
size: NA
D: TRBD1
V: TRBV5-1
CDR3: CASSLAVDRVETQYF
DNA: TGCGCCAGCAGCTTGGCAGTAGACAGGGTAGAGACCCAGTACTTC

J: TRBJ1-3
size: NA
D: NA
V: TRBV7-9
CDR3: CAGLYRDNSGNTIYF
DNA: TGTGCCGGGCTTTACCGGGACAACTCTGGAAACACCATATATTTT

J: TRBJ1-2
size: once
D: NA
V: TRBV7-9
CDR3: CASSLVVSRGHHYGYPF
DNA: TGTGCCAGCAGCTTAGTGGTCTCCAGGGGCCACCACTATGGCTACCCCTTC

J: TRBJ2-1
size: NA
D: NA
V: TRBV11-2
CDR3: CASSLWRDEQFF
DNA: TGTGCCAGCAGCTTATGGCGGGATGAGCAGTTCTTC

J: TRBJ1-2
size: NA
D: TRBD1
V: TRBV25-1
CDR3: CASSEWRDRPGGYTF
DNA: TGTGCCAGCAGTGAATGGCGGGACAGGCCTGGAGGCTACACCTTC

J: TRBJ1-5
size: NA
D: TRBD1
V: TRBV6-1
CDR3: CASTPGTDSNQPQNF
DNA: TGTGCCAGCACTCCTGGGACAGATTCCAATCAGCCCCAGAATTTT

J: TRBJ2-7
size: NA
D: NA
V: TRBV29-1
CDR3: CSVEEENRSYEQYF
DNA: TGCAGCGTTGAAGAGGAGAACCGCTCCTACGAGCAGTACTTC

J: TRBJ2-7
size: NA
D: TRBD1
V: TRBV9
CDR3: CASSKVETGGKEQYF
DNA: TGTGCCAGCAGCAAGGTGGAGACAGGGGGCAAAGAGCAGTACTTC

J: TRBJ1-1
size: NA
D: TRBD1
V: TRBV5-6
CDR3: CASSPEQGEMNTEAFF
DNA: TGTGCCAGCAGCCCGGAACAGGGGGAAATGAACACTGAAGCTTTCTTT

J: TRBJ2-3
size: NA
D: NA
V: TRBV25-1
CDR3: CASEGGAPTDTQYF
DNA: TGTGCCAGCGAAGGAGGGGCCCCCACAGATACGCAGTATTTT

J: TRBJ2-7
size: NA
D: NA
V: TRBV7-9
CDR3: CASSLGVGQGKDEQYF
DNA: TGTGCCAGCAGCCTAGGAGTAGGGCAGGGGAAGGACGAGCAGTACTTC

J: TRBJ1-2
size: NA
D: TRBD1
V: TRBV7-3
CDR3: CASSPTGTDFYGYTF
DNA: TGTGCCAGCAGCCCTACCGGGACAGATTTCTATGGCTACACCTTC

J: TRBJ2-6
size: NA
D: NA
V: TRBV5-4
CDR3: CASSLSSLSSGANVLTF
DNA: TGTGCCAGCAGCTTGTCGTCTCTTAGCTCTGGGGCCAACGTCCTGACTTTC

J: TRBJ1-2
size: NA
D: NA
V: TRBV2
CDR3: CASSEHPNYGYTF
DNA: TGTGCCAGCAGTGAACATCCTAACTATGGCTACACCTTC

J: TRBJ1-1
size: NA
D: TRBD1
V: TRBV7-9
CDR3: CASSEYRGDTEAFF
DNA: TGTGCCAGCAGCGAGTACAGGGGGGACACTGAAGCTTTCTTT

J: TRBJ2-7
size: few
D: NA
V: TRBV7-8
CDR3: CASSLALGLEQYF
DNA: TGTGCCAGCAGCTTAGCGCTGGGGCTCGAGCAGTACTTC

J: TRBJ2-7
size: NA
D: NA
V: TRBV13
CDR3: CASSSPYRTAATTYEQYF
DNA: TGTGCCAGCAGCTCGCCCTATAGGACAGCGGCTACAACCTACGAGCAGTACTTC

J: TRBJ1-5
size: NA
D: TRBD1
V: TRBV28
CDR3: CASSGQGDQPQHF
DNA: TGTGCCAGCAGTGGACAGGGAGATCAGCCCCAGCATTTT

J: TRBJ2-1
size: NA
D: TRBD1
V: TRBV6-4
CDR3: CASSAETGGWNEQFF
DNA: TGTGCCAGCAGCGCCGAGACAGGGGGGTGGAATGAGCAGTTCTTC

J: TRBJ1-5
size: NA
D: NA
V: TRBV5-5
CDR3: CASSLLFQVPQHF
DNA: TGTGCCAGCAGCTTACTCTTCCAAGTGCCCCAGCATTTT

J: TRBJ2-1
size: NA
D: NA
V: TRBV9
CDR3: CASSVALAWGEQFF
DNA: TGTGCCAGCAGCGTAGCTCTAGCGTGGGGTGAGCAGTTCTTC

J: TRBJ2-5
size: NA
D: NA
V: TRBV2
CDR3: CASSALTAQETQYF
DNA: TGTGCCAGCAGTGCATTGACAGCTCAAGAGACCCAGTACTTC

J: TRBJ2-2
size: NA
D: NA
V: TRBV11-3
CDR3: CASSPQGYGQLNTGELFF
DNA: TGTGCCAGCAGCCCACAGGGCTATGGGCAACTGAACACCGGGGAGCTGTTTTTT

J: TRBJ2-6
size: NA
D: NA
V: TRBV4-3
CDR3: CASSQDLGAGANVLTF
DNA: TGCGCCAGCAGCCAAGATCTTGGAGCCGGGGCCAACGTCCTGACTTTC

J: TRBJ2-1
size: NA
D: TRBD1
V: TRBV28
CDR3: CASSTRTGGGNEQFF
DNA: TGTGCCAGCAGTACCCGGACAGGGGGAGGAAATGAGCAGTTCTTC

J: TRBJ1-1
size: NA
D: NA
V: TRBV9
CDR3: CASSLSVNTEAFF
DNA: TGTGCCAGCAGCTTATCGGTGAACACTGAAGCTTTCTTT

J: TRBJ2-1
size: NA
D: NA
V: TRBV28
CDR3: CASSLYQETYNEQFF
DNA: TGTGCCAGCAGTTTATATCAGGAAACCTACAATGAGCAGTTCTTC

J: TRBJ2-3
size: NA
D: TRBD2
V: TRBV5-1
CDR3: CASSSLAGGSTDTQYF
DNA: TGCGCCAGCAGCTCCCTAGCGGGGGGGAGCACAGATACGCAGTATTTT

J: TRBJ2-4
size: NA
D: TRBD1
V: TRBV7-2
CDR3: CASSPGQGRIQYF
DNA: TGTGCCAGCAGCCCGGGACAGGGACGCATTCAGTACTTC

J: TRBJ2-7
size: NA
D: TRBD1
V: TRBV9
CDR3: CASSRGQGAYEQYF
DNA: TGTGCCAGCAGCAGAGGACAGGGGGCTTACGAGCAGTACTTC

J: TRBJ1-2
size: NA
D: NA
V: TRBV15
CDR3: CATSRFREPANYGYTF
DNA: TGTGCCACCAGCAGATTCCGGGAGCCCGCTAACTATGGCTACACCTTC

J: TRBJ1-1
size: NA
D: TRBD1
V: TRBV2
CDR3: CASSEGTGIYTEAFF
DNA: TGTGCCAGCAGTGAGGGGACAGGAATTTACACTGAAGCTTTCTTT

J: TRBJ2-3
size: NA
D: TRBD1
V: TRBV9
CDR3: CASSHGQGSTDTQYF
DNA: TGTGCCAGCAGCCATGGACAGGGCAGCACAGATACGCAGTATTTT

J: TRBJ1-1
size: NA
D: NA
V: TRBV2
CDR3: CASRGRDFDTEAFF
DNA: TGTGCCAGCAGAGGGAGGGACTTTGACACTGAAGCTTTCTTT

J: TRBJ2-2
size: NA
D: TRBD2
V: TRBV6-6
CDR3: CASSRQAGGITGELFF
DNA: TGTGCCAGCAGTAGACAAGCGGGGGGTATTACCGGGGAGCTGTTTTTT

J: TRBJ2-1
size: few
D: TRBD2
V: TRBV19
CDR3: CASRSSGGVSYNEQFF
DNA: TGTGCCAGTAGGTCTAGCGGGGGGGTCTCCTACAATGAGCAGTTCTTC

J: TRBJ2-7
size: few
D: NA
V: TRBV30
CDR3: CAWSVAGRGYEQYF
DNA: TGTGCCTGGAGTGTAGCCGGGAGAGGGTACGAGCAGTACTTC

J: TRBJ2-4
size: once
D: NA
V: TRBV5-6
CDR3: CASRRGNAGPNRKNIQYF
DNA: TGTGCCAGCAGACGGGGGAACGCAGGGCCAAACAGGAAAAACATTCAGTACTTC

J: TRBJ2-7
size: once
D: NA
V: TRBV11-2
CDR3: CASSLGTLYEQYF
DNA: TGTGCCAGCAGCTTAGGGACTCTCTACGAGCAGTACTTC

J: TRBJ2-2
size: NA
D: NA
V: TRBV19
CDR3: CASRGTLRGNTGELFF
DNA: TGTGCCAGTCGGGGAACCTTGCGAGGGAACACCGGGGAGCTGTTTTTT

J: TRBJ1-2
size: NA
D: NA
V: TRBV28
CDR3: CASSSLPGVYGYTF
DNA: TGTGCCAGCAGTTCTTTACCCGGGGTCTATGGCTACACCTTC

J: TRBJ2-5
size: NA
D: TRBD1
V: TRBV10-3
CDR3: CAISDDSTGDFRETQYF
DNA: TGTGCCATCAGTGATGATTCAACAGGGGATTTTCGAGAGACCCAGTACTTC

J: TRBJ2-7
size: NA
D: TRBD1
V: TRBV4-2
CDR3: CASSPKTGTGNNYEQYF
DNA: TGTGCCAGCAGCCCAAAGACCGGGACAGGGAACAACTACGAGCAGTACTTC

J: TRBJ1-5
size: few
D: NA
V: TRBV6-1
CDR3: CASSEEEGGNQPQHF
DNA: TGTGCCAGCAGTGAAGAAGAGGGCGGTAATCAGCCCCAGCATTTT

J: TRBJ2-6
size: NA
D: NA
V: TRBV9
CDR3: CASRDSYSGANVLTF
DNA: TGTGCCAGCAGGGACAGTTACTCTGGGGCCAACGTCCTGACTTTC

J: TRBJ2-1
size: NA
D: TRBD2
V: TRBV7-9
CDR3: CASSLLAGGYSYNEQFF
DNA: TGTGCCAGCAGCTTATTAGCGGGGGGATACTCCTACAATGAGCAGTTCTTC

J: TRBJ2-5
size: few
D: NA
V: TRBV7-9
CDR3: CASSPKNRIQETQYF
DNA: TGTGCCAGCAGCCCTAAGAACAGAATCCAAGAGACCCAGTACTTC